This is a list of T cell receptor beta chains from one sample in a study of T cells in Graves' hyperthyroidism and ophthalmopathy. From the multiplex PCR reads, TCRdb called clonotypes with MiXCR, one entry per CDR3 protein. Of some 370,000 distinct CDR3 sequences listed, 11% to 15% are singletons. The specimen sequenced was blood. Receptors were obtained from a man aged 50 to 60 with Graves' ophthalmopathy. The CDR3 runs from the conserved cysteine through the conserved F or W. The order of the fields is J gene, D gene, clone size, V gene, CDR3 protein, CDR3 DNA. D genes are given only for firm matches. For some rows the clone size is stated as once, few or many, or as a class when expanded; others skip it.

TRBJ1-2 . many TRBV30 CAWSVGAYGYTF TGTGCCTGGAGTGTAGGGGCATATGGCTACACCTTC
TRBJ1-5 . many TRBV5-1 CASSLFGGQPQHF TGCGCCAGCAGCTTATTCGGGGGTCAGCCCCAGCATTTT
TRBJ1-1 . . TRBV7-9 CASSFGSTHVTEAFF TGTGCCAGCAGCTTCGGGTCGACCCATGTAACTGAAGCTTTCTTT
TRBJ1-6 TRBD1 many TRBV30 CAGTTGAFSPLHF TGTGCCGGAACCACAGGGGCTTTTTCACCCCTCCACTTT
TRBJ2-2 TRBD1 . TRBV5-1 CASSFRPRTGLTGELFF TGCGCCAGCAGCTTCCGCCCACGGACAGGGTTGACCGGGGAGCTGTTTTTT
TRBJ2-5 TRBD2 many TRBV2 CASSDGLGLAGSETQYF TGTGCCAGCAGTGACGGGCTTGGACTAGCGGGATCGGAGACCCAGTACTTC
TRBJ2-3 TRBD1 many TRBV20-1 CSANGQGVFFVTTDTQYF TGCAGTGCCAACGGACAGGGGGTCTTTTTCGTCACCACAGATACGCAGTATTTT
TRBJ2-1 . few TRBV27 CASSLQLADNEQFF TGTGCCAGCAGTTTACAACTAGCCGACAATGAGCAGTTCTTC
TRBJ2-3 . . TRBV10-2 CASSERTPPPDTQYF TGCGCCAGCAGTGAGCGGACGCCTCCCCCAGATACGCAGTATTTT
TRBJ2-3 TRBD1 many TRBV6-5 CASSYSREQGASTDTQYF TGTGCCAGCAGTTACTCGAGGGAGCAGGGGGCTAGCACAGATACGCAGTATTTT
TRBJ1-2 . few TRBV28 CASSPPYGLSRGYTF TGTGCCAGCAGTCCACCCTACGGCCTCTCTAGGGGCTACACCTTC
TRBJ2-2 . many TRBV27 CASRLGGGELFF TGTGCCAGCAGGTTGGGAGGCGGGGAGCTGTTTTTT
TRBJ2-2 TRBD2 . TRBV15 CATSSSGSFTGELFF TGTGCCACCAGCAGTAGCGGGAGTTTCACCGGGGAGCTGTTTTTT
TRBJ2-7 TRBD2 few TRBV19 CASSIREGYEQYF TGTGCCAGTAGTATTCGGGAGGGCTACGAGCAGTACTTC
TRBJ1-1 TRBD1 . TRBV9 CASSGPDRGRLPEAFF TGTGCCAGCAGCGGGCCCGACAGGGGCCGGCTCCCTGAAGCTTTCTTT
TRBJ1-2 . . TRBV2 CASHRGSNYGYTF TGTGCCAGCCATAGGGGTTCTAACTATGGCTACACCTTC
TRBJ2-2 . few TRBV5-1 CASRTKDRTNTGELFF TGCGCCAGCAGAACCAAGGACAGAACGAACACCGGGGAGCTGTTTTTT
TRBJ2-7 . many TRBV10-1 CASSESGSSLHEQYF TGCGCCAGCAGTGAGTCGGGCAGTTCACTCCACGAGCAGTACTTC
TRBJ1-1 . . TRBV12-3/TRBV12-4 CASRASGENTEAFF TGTGCCAGCAGGGCCTCGGGGGAGAACACTGAAGCTTTCTTT
TRBJ2-7 TRBD1 many TRBV10-3 CAIGQGADYEQYF TGTGCCATCGGACAGGGGGCGGACTACGAGCAGTACTTC
TRBJ1-1 TRBD1 . TRBV6-1 CASTRTGDGAFF TGTGCCAGCACAAGGACAGGTGATGGAGCTTTCTTT
TRBJ2-7 . many TRBV28 CASRGGPVGQYF TGTGCCAGCAGAGGGGGGCCCGTCGGGCAGTACTTC
TRBJ2-1 . many TRBV20-1 CSAEGQTGYNEQFF TGCAGTGCTGAGGGACAAACCGGGTACAATGAGCAGTTCTTC
TRBJ1-2 . many TRBV28 CASSLQGLVGGYTF TGTGCCAGCAGTTTACAGGGCTTAGTGGGTGGCTACACCTTC
TRBJ2-1 TRBD2 . TRBV7-3 CASSPSSASGRVNEQFF TGTGCCAGCAGCCCCTCCTCCGCTAGCGGGAGGGTTAATGAGCAGTTCTTC
TRBJ2-1 TRBD1 many TRBV7-8 CASSGTGGVEQFF TGTGCCAGCAGTGGGACAGGGGGAGTTGAGCAGTTCTTC
TRBJ2-7 TRBD2 many TRBV3-1 CASSPGTSVYEQYF TGTGCCAGCAGCCCCGGGACTAGCGTCTACGAGCAGTACTTC
TRBJ1-3 . few TRBV10-1 CASSEKSSGNTIYF TGCGCCAGCAGTGAAAAGTCTTCTGGAAACACCATATATTTT
TRBJ2-5 . . TRBV7-3 CASSLGESETQYF TGTGCCAGCAGCCTTGGAGAGAGTGAGACCCAGTACTTC
TRBJ2-2 . . TRBV29-1 CSVEDQDGTGELFF TGCAGCGTTGAAGATCAGGATGGGACCGGGGAGCTGTTTTTT
TRBJ1-2 . many TRBV7-3 CASSLTGGPGIYGYTF TGTGCCAGCAGCTTAACGGGCGGCCCCGGGATCTATGGCTACACCTTC
TRBJ1-1 TRBD1 few TRBV19 CAIGTGINTEAFF TGTGCCATTGGGACAGGAATAAACACTGAAGCTTTCTTT
TRBJ1-2 TRBD1 many TRBV27 CASSPTTGLQLNGYTF TGTGCCAGCAGTCCTACGACAGGGCTTCAGTTAAATGGCTACACCTTC
TRBJ1-5 . many TRBV5-8 CASSLDNQPQHF TGTGCCAGCAGCTTGGACAATCAGCCCCAGCATTTT
TRBJ1-5 . . TRBV9 CASSDLGATTRYSNQPQHF TGTGCCAGCAGCGACCTGGGGGCGACGACACGATATAGCAATCAGCCCCAGCATTTT
TRBJ1-1 . many TRBV19 CASSIIGRNTEAFF TGTGCCAGTAGTATCATCGGCAGGAACACTGAAGCTTTCTTT
TRBJ1-2 . few TRBV10-2 CASSDISLGFSGYTF TGCGCCAGCAGTGATATAAGTTTGGGGTTCTCTGGCTACACCTTC
TRBJ2-4 . few TRBV6-1 CASRTSPEMRYF TGTGCCAGCAGAACCTCTCCCGAAATGCGGTACTTC
TRBJ2-7 . . TRBV11-3 CASSILLGLNQGTGSYEQYF TGTGCCAGCAGCATACTACTGGGACTCAATCAAGGTACGGGCTCCTACGAGCAGTACTTC
TRBJ2-3 TRBD2 . TRBV29-1 CSVSGTTTDTQYF TGCAGCGTATCCGGGACTACCACAGATACGCAGTATTTT
TRBJ2-5 TRBD2 many TRBV7-7 CASSRLAGVQETQYF TGTGCTAGCAGCCGTCTAGCGGGAGTCCAAGAGACCCAGTACTTC
TRBJ2-2 TRBD1 few TRBV19 CASSGLTGGIGAGELFF TGTGCCAGTAGTGGCTTAACAGGGGGCATTGGCGCCGGGGAGCTGTTTTTT
TRBJ1-1 . many TRBV3-1 CASSQKQRNTEAFF TGTGCCAGCAGCCAAAAACAGAGGAACACTGAAGCTTTCTTT
TRBJ1-1 TRBD1 many TRBV5-5 CASSQPGQVSNTEAFF TGTGCCAGCAGCCAGCCGGGACAGGTTTCTAACACTGAAGCTTTCTTT
TRBJ2-2 TRBD1 few TRBV6-4 CARDRVSTGELFF TGTGCCAGAGACAGGGTCAGCACCGGGGAGCTGTTTTTT
TRBJ1-1 . . TRBV29-1 CSVGPEDEAFF TGCAGCGTCGGACCGGAGGATGAAGCTTTCTTT
TRBJ2-5 TRBD2 . TRBV10-1 CASSLYASGSMKTQYF TGCGCCAGCAGCCTATACGCTAGCGGGAGTATGAAGACCCAGTACTTC
TRBJ2-2 . few TRBV6-1 CASSRLGQGGELFF TGTGCCAGCAGTCGACTCGGTCAAGGCGGGGAGCTGTTTTTT
TRBJ1-4 . few TRBV6-1 CASNDEKLFF TGTGCCAGCAATGATGAAAAACTGTTTTTT
TRBJ2-5 . . TRBV6-1 CASRGLGAPQETQYF TGTGCCAGCCGAGGGTTGGGGGCGCCCCAAGAGACCCAGTACTTC
TRBJ2-2 TRBD1 . TRBV11-2 CASRRQGSNTGELFF TGTGCCAGCAGGAGACAGGGGTCAAACACCGGGGAGCTGTTTTTT
TRBJ1-1 . many TRBV5-1 CASSLASGANTEAFF TGCGCCAGCAGCTTGGCATCGGGGGCTAACACTGAAGCTTTCTTT
TRBJ2-3 TRBD2 . TRBV27 CASSLREADTQYF TGTGCCAGCAGTTTACGGGAGGCAGATACGCAGTATTTT
TRBJ2-1 TRBD2 few TRBV29-1 CSVRTSGGDEQFF TGCAGCGTGCGGACTAGCGGGGGGGATGAGCAGTTCTTC
TRBJ2-7 . many TRBV28 CASSLVQKTYEQYF TGTGCCAGCAGTTTAGTGCAGAAAACCTACGAGCAGTACTTC